These 19 T cell receptor beta chains came from one sample sequenced in a study of OX40 agonist ivuxolimab in advanced cancers. Profiled with immunoSEQ multiplex PCR; TCRdb holds only in-frame clones, not every one. The table has 48,000 or so clones, about 81% seen once. The sequences come from CD4+ or CD8+ T cells sorted from blood, collected in a trial of the OX40 agonist ivuxolimab. These receptors originate from an adult with an advanced solid tumor such as melanoma, head and neck, liver or kidney cancer.

The CDR3 reads CATSRGLAGGDNEQFF. The CDR3 region has the DNA TGTGCCACCAGCAGAGGACTAGCGGGAGGTGACAATGAGCAGTTCTTC. V is TRBV15 and J is TRBJ2-1; 13 bases fit TRBD2. The V gene's germline CDR1 is LNHNV and CDR2 YYDKDF (reference sequence). This CDR3 comprises 16 residues. V lost 1 base and J lost 5; bases outside the gene matches: 2.

This rearrangement joins TRBV6-5 to TRBJ2-7; D remains ambiguous. Germline lookup yields CDR1 MNHEY and CDR2 SVGAGI. This CDR3 region has 13 residues. Trimming removed 0 bases at V and 5 bases at J, with 8 bases between. CDR3 coding DNA: TGTGCCAGCAGTTACTCAGGCGTCCACGAGCAGTACTTC. Protein: CASSYSGVHEQYF.

The CDR3 nucleotides read TGCGCCAGCAGCTTGGGCCAGGGGGATGGCTACACCTTC. Its translation is CASSLGQGDGYTF. The rearrangement uses TRBV5-1 and TRBJ1-2; 7 bases line up with TRBD1. The ends lost 0 bases at V and 6 bases at J; junction bases unmatched: 2. The germline gives CDR1 SGHRS, CDR2 YFSETQ. The CDR3 sequence is 13 residues long.

The chain carries TRBV7-8 and TRBJ2-1; D uncertain. Germline V gene sequence: CDR1 SGHVS, CDR2 FQNEAQ. Trimming removed 4 bases at V and 7 bases at J, with 11 bases between. The CDR3 has 13 residues. The CDR3 DNA reads as TGTGCCAGCAGCTCCCGGCCAAATAATGAGCAGTTCTTC. It is translated as CASSSRPNNEQFF.

The V call is TRBV5-1, the J call TRBJ2-1, with D uncertain. Germline loops: CDR1 SGHRS, CDR2 YFSETQ. Deletions cut 0 bases from V and 4 bases from J, with 14 bases between. The CDR3 is made up of 16 amino acids. The CDR3 DNA reads as TGCGCCAGCAGCTTGGCAAATCCCTACTCATACAATGAGCAGTTCTTC. Its protein is CASSLANPYSYNEQFF.

The CDR3 sequence: CASRKSGLETQYF. The CDR3 DNA reads as TGTGCCAGTAGAAAAAGCGGTTTGGAGACCCAGTACTTC. The rearrangement links TRBV19 to TRBJ2-5; maybe TRBD2 (5 bases). The germline CDR1 and CDR2 sequences are LNHDA and SQIVND (reference sequence). CDR3 length equals 13 residues. V was cut by 6 bases and J by 5 bases, with 13 bases left in between.

V and J are TRBV5-4 and TRBJ2-1; D tentatively fits TRBD1 or TRBD2 (5 bases each). V was pared by 4 bases and J by 5 bases, with 7 bases between. The CDR3 length is 12 residues. The V gene's germline CDR1 is SGHNT and CDR2 YYREEE (reference sequence). CDR3: CASSRDHNEQFF. CDR3 DNA: TGTGCCAGCAGCCGGGACCACAATGAGCAGTTCTTC.

The chain recombines TRBV10-1 with TRBJ2-1; D is uncertain. The CDR3 sequence is 8 residues long. CDR1 and CDR2 from the germline V gene are WNHNN and SYGVQD (reference sequence). Trimming cost V 6 bases and J 16 bases, with 7 bases left between them. CDR3 nucleotide sequence: TGCGCCAGCAGGGGATCCTTCTTC. Translating it yields CASRGSFF.

This sequence joins TRBV5-1 and TRBJ2-7, with a weak D call TRBD1 (7 bases). With 4 bases removed from V and 9 bases from J, the gap between germline ends came to 20 bases. The germline CDR1 and CDR2 sequences are SGHRS and YFSETQ. This CDR3 comprises 14 residues. The CDR3 sequence is CASSGLDGGGLQYF. DNA for the CDR3: TGCGCCAGCAGCGGGCTAGACGGAGGGGGCTTGCAGTACTTC.

This clone was counted only a few times. The DNA for the CDR3 is TGTGCCAGCAGTTTGGAGAGAACATCGAATGAAAAACTGTTTTTT. This gives the protein CASSLERTSNEKLFF. This chain links TRBV6-9 with TRBJ1-4; no reliable D call. The V gene lost 4 bases and the J gene lost 5 bases, with 14 bases spanning the gap. Germline CDR1 reads MNHGY; CDR2 reads SVAAGI. This CDR3 region has 15 residues.

The rearrangement links TRBV6-1 to TRBJ2-7, with TRBD1 as a possible D gene (6 bases). Trimming took off 8 bases at V and 0 bases at J, with 11 bases between the two ends. There are 13 residues in the CDR3. Per the germline V gene, CDR1 is MNHNS and CDR2 is SASEGT. The chain's CDR3 is CASGTINSYEQYF. The CDR3 nucleotides read TGTGCCAGCGGGACAATTAACTCCTACGAGCAGTACTTC.

J is TRBJ2-7 and V is TRBV6-5, with a tentative D call TRBD2 (5 bases). Germline CDR1 is MNHEY and CDR2 is SVGAGI. V dropped 4 bases and J dropped 5 bases, with 15 bases sitting between them. The CDR3 covers 14 residues. CDR3 DNA: TGTGCCAGCAGTTGGCCGGGGTTGGGTGACGAGCAGTACTTC. This gives the protein CASSWPGLGDEQYF.

The chain couples TRBV7-2 to TRBJ2-3, with D unresolved. The CDR3 has 16 residues. CDR1 is SGHTA and CDR2 is FQGNSA in the germline V gene. Trimming stripped 1 base from V and 0 bases from J, with 11 bases between. DNA for the CDR3: TGTGCCAGCAGCTTAGACCCCGCTGGGAGCACAGATACGCAGTATTTT. Residues: CASSLDPAGSTDTQYF.

The chain recombines TRBV19 with TRBJ2-1; D is uncertain. The length of the CDR3 is 16 residues. Germline-derived CDR1 and CDR2 are LNHDA and SQIVND (reference sequence). Trimming pared 2 bases from V and 6 bases from J, leaving 17 bases between. The CDR3 DNA follows: TGTGCCAGTAGTATATCCCTCCACCTGACCATCAATGAGCAGTTCTTC. It translates to CASSISLHLTINEQFF.

This clone appeared once. This sequence joins TRBV25-1 and TRBJ2-7; 8 bases align to TRBD2. The CDR3 length is 14 residues. The germline V gene has CDR1 MGHDK and CDR2 SYGVNS. With V trimmed by 7 bases and J by 2 bases, 7 bases remained unmatched. The CDR3 bases are TGTGCCAGCAAAAAGGGGACTAGTACCTACGAGCAGTACTTC. Translated, it gives CASKKGTSTYEQYF.

V usage is TRBV28 and J usage is TRBJ1-1; maybe TRBD1 (6 bases). The CDR3 runs to 15 residues. The germline gives CDR1 MDHEN, CDR2 SYDVKM. V gave up 5 bases and J gave up 2 bases, with 15 bases separating them. DNA of the CDR3: TGTGCCAGCAGTCTTACGGACAGATTAAACACTGAAGCTTTCTTT. This codes for CASSLTDRLNTEAFF.

The rearrangement joins TRBV2 to TRBJ2-2, with D possibly TRBD2 on 6 matching bases. The CDR3 spans 15 residues. V lost 6 bases and J lost 5, with 16 bases in between. Germline V gene lookup returns CDR1 SNHLY and CDR2 FYNNEI. The CDR3 sequence: CASRTEGLVTGELFF. CDR3 bases: TGTGCCAGCAGGACGGAGGGGCTTGTTACCGGGGAGCTGTTTTTT.

Written as DNA, the CDR3 is TGTGCCTGGAGTTCTCCAGGGGGGTTAGGCTACGAGCAGTACTTC. It codes for CAWSSPGGLGYEQYF. J is TRBJ2-7 and V is TRBV30; D is possibly TRBD1 (7 bases). This CDR3 has 15 amino acids. V was pared by 2 bases and J by 3 bases, with 17 bases between. The germline V gene has CDR1 GTSNPN and CDR2 SVGIG (reference sequence).

V is TRBV6-6 and J is TRBJ1-2, with D uncertain. The CDR3 loop spans 14 amino acids. Germline V gene sequence: CDR1 MNHNY, CDR2 SVGAGI (reference sequence). V lost 5 bases to trimming and J lost 4 bases, with 14 bases between them. The CDR3 nucleotides read TGTGCCAGCAGTCCGCCGGGCCTTGGCTATGGCTACACCTTC. As protein: CASSPPGLGYGYTF.